These 24 T cell receptor beta chains were all obtained from the same sample, sequenced in a study of graft-versus-host responses after intestinal transplantation. Only in-frame clones appear in the TCRdb table, and some are missing; sequencing was by immunoSEQ multiplex PCR. The sample has approximately 88,000 clones, about 90% seen once. Antigen specificity for these receptors is unknown. The specimen was unstimulated CD4+ T cells sorted from spleen or lymph node cells, collected before intestinal transplant. These receptors were taken from a human donor who received an intestinal transplant.

The chain combines TRBV9 with TRBJ1-1; 9 bases map to TRBD1. V was clipped by 3 bases and J by 9 bases; unmatched bases: 3. CDR3 size: 12 residues. CDR1 and CDR2 from the germline V gene are SGDLS and YYNGEE. CDR3 region: CASSAGQGQAFF. The CDR3 bases are TGTGCCAGCAGCGCCGGACAGGGGCAAGCTTTCTTT.

The CDR3 loop reads CASGGQGILNTEAFF. The CDR3 DNA is TGTGCTAGTGGTGGACAGGGGATCTTGAACACTGAAGCTTTCTTT. V gene TRBV12-5 combines with J gene TRBJ1-1; 9 bases are a match to TRBD1. This CDR3 contains 15 residues. J gave up 0 bases and V 5 bases, and 4 bases lay outside the gene matches. From germline, CDR1 is LGHNT and CDR2 FRNRAP.

This sequence joins TRBV6-1 and TRBJ1-1; D is ambiguous. The CDR3 runs 10 residues. CDR1 MNHNS and CDR2 SASEGT come from the germline V gene. V gave up 7 bases and J gave up 8 bases, with 8 bases separating them. CDR3 sequence (DNA): TGTGCCAGCAATGTCAGAGAAGCTTTCTTT. Protein product: CASNVREAFF.

This clone was recorded only once. The genes are TRBV5-6 and TRBJ2-4, with a weak D call TRBD2 (6 bases). This CDR3 spans 17 amino acids. With 4 bases removed from V and 0 bases from J, the gap between germline ends came to 17 bases. CDR1 and CDR2 (germline): SGHDT, YYEEEE. DNA for the CDR3: TGTGCCAGCAGCCAGGGCGGCGGGGTAAGAGCCAAAAACATTCAGTACTTC. It specifies CASSQGGGVRAKNIQYF.

The J gene is TRBJ2-1, the V gene TRBV19; unclear D gene. Trimming took 3 bases from V and 7 from J, leaving 13 bases between them. This CDR3 contains 14 residues. Germline CDR1 and CDR2: LNHDA and SQIVND (reference sequence). The CDR3, as DNA: TGTGCCAGTAGTATTGTACGGGTTGTGAATGAGCAGTTCTTC. This translates into CASSIVRVVNEQFF.

The chain combines TRBV29-1 with TRBJ1-1; a possible D gene is TRBD1 (5 bases). V was pared by 7 bases and J by 1 base, with 7 bases between. From germline, CDR1 is SQVTM and CDR2 ANQGSEA. The CDR3 is made up of 11 amino acids. The CDR3 DNA is TGCAGCGCCGACAGGAACACTGAAGCTTTCTTT. Protein sequence: CSADRNTEAFF.

The V gene is TRBV6-5, the J gene TRBJ1-1; TRBD1 is a possible D gene (5 bases). V was cut by 6 bases and J by 2 bases, with 13 bases left in between. This CDR3 is 14 amino acids long. Germline-derived CDR1 and CDR2 are MNHEY and SVGAGI. The DNA for the CDR3 is TGTGCCAGCAGATCTACAGGCCTTAACACTGAAGCTTTCTTT. It specifies CASRSTGLNTEAFF.

The chain carries TRBV19 and TRBJ2-4, with TRBD2 identical over 9 bases. There are 19 residues in the CDR3. The germline V gene encodes CDR1 LNHDA and CDR2 SQIVND (reference sequence). With V trimmed by 0 bases and J by 8 bases, 17 bases remained unmatched. The CDR3 reads CASSIDRGTHLAGRDIQYF. The CDR3 bases are TGTGCCAGTAGTATAGATCGCGGGACCCATCTAGCGGGGAGGGACATTCAGTACTTC.

The CDR3 nucleotides read TGCGCCAGCGGAGTCCGGTTGGCCTGGCCCCAGCATTTT. As protein: CASGVRLAWPQHF. V is TRBV4-1 and J is TRBJ1-5; D is ambiguous. V shed 8 bases and J shed 9 bases, with 17 bases lying between them. The CDR3 spans 13 residues. Looked up from germline, CDR1 is MGHRA and CDR2 is YSYEKL.

The J gene is TRBJ2-5, the V gene TRBV15, with TRBD2 identical over 8 bases. V was clipped by 1 base and J by 5 bases; unmatched bases: 6. Germline CDR1 and CDR2: LNHNV and YYDKDF (reference sequence). The length of the CDR3 is 15 residues. The CDR3 DNA sequence: TGTGCCACCAGCAGAGCCGGGACTAGGGGGGAGACCCAGTACTTC. Its translation is CATSRAGTRGETQYF.

J is TRBJ1-2 and V is TRBV12-5; TRBD1 matches 8 bases. V trimming: 0 bases; J trimming: 5 bases; junction bases outside the gene matches: 5. The CDR3 totals 15 residues. Germline V gives CDR1 LGHNT, CDR2 FRNRAP. In nucleotides, the CDR3 is TGTGCTAGTGGTTTGGTACAGGGGGTGAGTTATGGCTACACCTTC. This codes for CASGLVQGVSYGYTF.

This clone was detected once. This chain links TRBV10-2 with TRBJ1-1; D is possibly TRBD1 (5 bases). CDR3 length: 13 residues. Trimming removed 4 bases at V and 5 bases at J, with 11 bases between. Germline CDR1 is WSHSY and CDR2 is SAAADI. CDR3 coding DNA: TGCGCCAGCAGTGGGCAGGGTAATACTGAAGCTTTCTTT. As protein: CASSGQGNTEAFF.

This clone has just one count. The V and J genes are TRBV7-9 and TRBJ2-7, with no clear D. Germline V lookup: CDR1 SEHNR, CDR2 FQNEAQ (reference sequence). The CDR3 runs 11 residues. V was trimmed by 5 bases and J by 7 bases, leaving 9 bases between them. CDR3 bases: TGTGCCAGCAGCCCGGGTCCTGAGCAGTACTTC. This encodes CASSPGPEQYF.

V usage is TRBV12-5 and J usage is TRBJ2-5; D ambiguous. The CDR3 consists of 13 residues. Trimming pared 2 bases from V and 5 bases from J, leaving 9 bases between. Germline CDR1 LGHNT, CDR2 FRNRAP. The CDR3 region has the DNA TGTGCTAGTGGTTTGTCCCCCGGGGAGACCCAGTACTTC. As protein: CASGLSPGETQYF.

V and J are TRBV27 and TRBJ2-5; 7 positions agree with TRBD1. This CDR3 contains 19 residues. After removal of 4 bases from V and 0 bases from J, the junction contained 17 bases not matched to a gene. Germline-derived CDR1 and CDR2 are MNHEY and SMNVEV (reference sequence). CDR3 region: CASSSIPFSRTGDQETQYF. The DNA for the CDR3 is TGTGCCAGCAGTTCTATCCCCTTCTCACGTACAGGGGACCAAGAGACCCAGTACTTC.

This sequence joins TRBV5-4 and TRBJ2-1, with D possibly TRBD2 on 6 matching bases. This CDR3 contains 15 residues. CDR1 is SGHNT, CDR2 YYREEE, per germline (reference sequence). V lost 1 base to trimming and J lost 5 bases, with 13 bases between them. CDR3 coding DNA: TGTGCCAGCAGCTTGCTGACTAGTTCCCACAATGAGCAGTTCTTC. This gives the protein CASSLLTSSHNEQFF. Supplemented by reference TRBV5-4 and TRBJ2-1, the full variable domain reads ETGVTQSPTHLIKTRGQQVTLRCSSQSGHNTVSWYQQALGQGPQFIFQYYREEENGRGNFPPRFSGLQFPNYSSELNVNALELDDSALYLCASSLLTSSHNEQFFGPGTRLTVL.

The count of this clone is one. V and J are TRBV19 and TRBJ1-1; the D is unclear. This CDR3 is 17 amino acids long. Germline CDR1 and CDR2: LNHDA and SQIVND (reference sequence). V was trimmed by 1 base and J by 0 bases, leaving 15 bases between them. The CDR3 nucleotides read TGTGCCAGTAGTATAGGAGGCGGCGGATCCATGAACACTGAAGCTTTCTTT. Its protein product is CASSIGGGGSMNTEAFF.

A single count supports this clone. J is TRBJ2-4 and V is TRBV2; 12 nucleotides line up with TRBD2. With 6 bases clipped from V and 0 bases from J, the junction kept 9 bases outside the gene matches. CDR1 and CDR2 from the germline V gene are SNHLY and FYNNEI. The CDR3 covers 18 residues. Here the CDR3 reads CASRGGTSGFLAKNIQYF. CDR3 coding DNA: TGTGCCAGCAGAGGCGGGACTAGCGGGTTCTTAGCCAAAAACATTCAGTACTTC.

This CDR3 reads CASSLAPSGTYNEQFF. The CDR3 DNA reads TGTGCCAGCAGCTTGGCGCCTAGCGGGACCTACAATGAGCAGTTCTTC. V usage is TRBV5-4 and J usage is TRBJ2-1; 9 bases are shared with TRBD2. This CDR3 spans 16 amino acids. V lost 0 bases to trimming and J lost 2 bases; unmatched junction nucleotides: 3. CDR1 and CDR2 (germline): SGHNT, YYREEE (reference sequence). The full variable domain, its missing parts supplied by reference TRBV5-4 and TRBJ2-1, is ETGVTQSPTHLIKTRGQQVTLRCSSQSGHNTVSWYQQALGQGPQFIFQYYREEENGRGNFPPRFSGLQFPNYSSELNVNALELDDSALYLCASSLAPSGTYNEQFFGPGTRLTVL.

V usage is TRBV19 and J usage is TRBJ1-5, with 10 bases lining up with TRBD1. V gave up 4 bases and J gave up 6 bases; unmatched junction bases: 6. The CDR3 extends over 15 amino acids. CDR1 is LNHDA, CDR2 SQIVND, per germline (reference sequence). CDR3 nucleotides: TGTGCCAGTAGTACCGGGACAGGGGTGGGTCAGCCCCAGCATTTT. Translating it yields CASSTGTGVGQPQHF.

The chain links TRBV5-1 to TRBJ2-1; TRBD1 agrees at 7 bases. Germline assignment: CDR1 SGHRS and CDR2 YFSETQ. V dropped 0 bases and J dropped 6; count of bases not matched to a gene: 9. This CDR3 comprises 16 residues. CDR3 amino acids: CASSLARGSGGNEQFF. The CDR3 DNA reads TGCGCCAGCAGCTTGGCCAGGGGGAGTGGGGGCAATGAGCAGTTCTTC.

The chain has TRBV6-1 and TRBJ2-1; possible D gene TRBD1, 6 bases. Germline CDR1 MNHNS, CDR2 SASEGT. The V end lost 6 bases, the J end lost 9 bases, and 12 bases lay between the germline ends. The CDR3 runs 12 residues. CDR3 DNA sequence: TGTGCCAGCAGCGCTGAAGGGGGTGAGCAGTTCTTC. It yields the protein CASSAEGGEQFF.

The chain recombines TRBV2 with TRBJ2-7; maybe TRBD1 (6 bases). Germline V gives CDR1 SNHLY, CDR2 FYNNEI. The CDR3 contains 15 residues. The V gene lost 4 bases and the J gene lost 0 bases, with 13 bases spanning the gap. Written as DNA, the CDR3 is TGTGCCAGCAGTGCCCGGCAGGGGATCTCCTACGAGCAGTACTTC. Protein: CASSARQGISYEQYF. The full variable domain, its missing parts supplied by reference TRBV2 and TRBJ2-7, is EPEVTQTPSHQVTQMGQEVILRCVPISNHLYFYWYRQILGQKVEFLVSFYNNEISEKSEIFDDQFSVERPDGSNFTLKIRSTKLEDSAMYFCASSARQGISYEQYFGPGTRLTVT.

In this sample, this clone turned up a few times. CDR3 coding DNA: TGTGCCAGCAGCTTATACGGACAGTACAGCATTCAGTACTTC. Amino acids: CASSLYGQYSIQYF. The chain uses TRBV5-6 and TRBJ2-4; D possibly corresponds to TRBD1 (6 bases). V was shortened by 2 bases and J by 9 bases, with 15 bases between the two germline ends. The CDR3 has 14 residues. Germline V CDR1 and CDR2: SGHDT, YYEEEE.